The 3 T cell receptor beta chains given below trace back to one sample, sequenced in a study of tumor-infiltrating lymphocytes in localized non-small cell lung cancer. Clones were sequenced by immunoSEQ multiplex PCR, and TCRdb holds only the in-frame ones, with some missing. The data contain about 8,400 clones, under 85% of them singletons. The sample was uninvolved lung tissue not adjacent to the tumor. The receptor set was obtained from a human donor with non-small cell lung cancer.

The chain uses TRBV30 and TRBJ2-7; no clear D gene. The V end was cut by 3 bases, the J end by 2 bases, with 11 bases between. The CDR3 has 13 amino acids. From germline, CDR1 is GTSNPN and CDR2 SVGIG (reference sequence). The CDR3 region is CAWSDNRAYEQYF. For the CDR3, the DNA is TGTGCCTGGAGCGACAACCGGGCCTACGAGCAGTACTTC.

The V gene is TRBV7-2, the J gene TRBJ2-1; D is undetermined. There are 12 residues in the CDR3. The V gene lost 5 bases and the J gene lost 10 bases, with 12 bases spanning the gap. The germline CDR1 and CDR2 sequences are SGHTA and FQGNSA. In nucleotides, the CDR3 is TGTGCCAGCAGCCCACTTGGGCGAGAGCAGTTCTTC. Translated: CASSPLGREQFF.

The chain is built from TRBV9 and TRBJ2-1; TRBD2 matches 10 bases. V lost 0 bases, J lost 6 bases, and 6 bases stayed unmatched. CDR1 is SGDLS and CDR2 is YYNGEE in the germline V gene. This CDR3 contains 16 residues. The CDR3 DNA reads as TGTGCCAGCAGCGTAGGAGCGGGACTAGCGTTCAATGAGCAGTTCTTC. It is translated as CASSVGAGLAFNEQFF.